This T cell receptor beta chain was documented in a study of CD8+ T cells in alopecia areata. Sequencing relied on a cDNA template that was reverse transcribed from extracted RNA. Profiled with immunoSEQ multiplex PCR; TCRdb holds only in-frame clones, not every one. The sample presents some 2,600 clones, none singletons. Germline V gene sequence: CDR1 NSQYPW, CDR2 LRSPGD (reference sequence). The ends lost 4 bases at V and 0 bases at J; junction bases unmatched: 4. This CDR3 is 15 amino acids long. This clone rates as medium-sized (0.01 to 0.1%). Gene labels here are mouse ones. Read data end 4 residues before the CDR3 end; the end is taken from the germline J gene. Other DNA sequences in this specimen translate into the identical CDR3.

The origin of this receptor is a C3H/HeJ mouse with alopecia areata. Strain MHC haplotype: H2-k. The chain has TRBV1 and TRBJ2-7; 9 positions match TRBD2. The specimen sequenced was lesional skin. CDR3 amino acids: CTCSGYWGASYEQYF. CDR3 DNA, as far as it was read: TGCACCTGCAGTGGGTACTGGGGGGCCTCCTAT.